A selection of T cell receptor beta chains follows, all from one sample in a study of cytomegalovirus exposure and HLA in healthy donors. Profiled with immunoSEQ multiplex PCR; TCRdb holds only in-frame clones, not every one. The data hold more than 200,000 clones, with 55% to 75% observed a single time. The sample consisted of PBMCs. These receptors were collected from a man aged 40-49 years in good health and CMV-seropositive. Each CDR3 is given with its conserved first and last residue. The order of the fields is D gene, J gene, V gene, clone size, CDR3 DNA, CDR3 protein. A D gene is named only where the DNA matches it firmly. Rows give clone size only sometimes, using once, few, many, or a class for an expanded clone.

NA TRBJ1-3 TRBV4-1 few TGCGCCAGCAGCCAGTACAGGAGCCCTGGAAACACCATATATTTT CASSQYRSPGNTIYF
TRBD2 TRBJ2-5 TRBV13 NA TGTGCCAGCAGCTTCCAACTAGCGGGTCAAGAGACCCAGTACTTC CASSFQLAGQETQYF
TRBD1 TRBJ1-1 TRBV5-1 few TGCGCCAGCAGCTTGGCCCCGGGACAGGGGAACACTGAAGCTTTCTTT CASSLAPGQGNTEAFF
NA TRBJ2-7 TRBV13 NA TGTGCCAGCAGCGACACCGACAGGCGCGGCGAGCAGTACTTC CASSDTDRRGEQYF
NA TRBJ2-5 TRBV6-5 few TGTGCCAGCGGTCGGACAGAACAAGAGACCCAGTACTTC CASGRTEQETQYF
TRBD1 TRBJ1-2 TRBV4-2 few TGTGCCAGCAGCCAAGACCGCCGGGACAGGGACGTCTATGGCTACACCTTC CASSQDRRDRDVYGYTF
TRBD1 TRBJ2-7 TRBV7-2 few TGTGCCAGCAGCCCGATACAGGGGTACGAGCAGTACTTC CASSPIQGYEQYF
TRBD1 TRBJ2-6 TRBV13 NA TGTGCCAGCAGCTTCAACAGGGGGACTGGGGCCAACGTCCTGACTTTC CASSFNRGTGANVLTF
NA TRBJ1-5 TRBV6-5 NA TGTGCCAGCACGCGGGGCCTCGATCAGCCCCAGCATTTT CASTRGLDQPQHF
TRBD1 TRBJ1-6 TRBV6-1 NA TGTGCCAGCAGTGAAGGTCCAGGGGGCGGGTCACCCCTCCACTTT CASSEGPGGGSPLHF
NA TRBJ2-1 TRBV5-1 NA TGCGCCAGCAGCTCACACGCCGGGGGAGACAATGAGCAGTTCTTC CASSSHAGGDNEQFF
NA TRBJ1-5 TRBV19 NA TGTGCCAGTAGTACGACAGTCAATCAGCCCCAGCATTTT CASSTTVNQPQHF
NA TRBJ2-7 TRBV6-6 few TGTGCCAGCAGCCGGGACGGGGGATACGAGCAGTACTTC CASSRDGGYEQYF
TRBD1 TRBJ1-5 TRBV7-4 few TGTGCCAGCAACCGGACAGGGGGCGGTCAGCCCCAGCATTTT CASNRTGGGQPQHF